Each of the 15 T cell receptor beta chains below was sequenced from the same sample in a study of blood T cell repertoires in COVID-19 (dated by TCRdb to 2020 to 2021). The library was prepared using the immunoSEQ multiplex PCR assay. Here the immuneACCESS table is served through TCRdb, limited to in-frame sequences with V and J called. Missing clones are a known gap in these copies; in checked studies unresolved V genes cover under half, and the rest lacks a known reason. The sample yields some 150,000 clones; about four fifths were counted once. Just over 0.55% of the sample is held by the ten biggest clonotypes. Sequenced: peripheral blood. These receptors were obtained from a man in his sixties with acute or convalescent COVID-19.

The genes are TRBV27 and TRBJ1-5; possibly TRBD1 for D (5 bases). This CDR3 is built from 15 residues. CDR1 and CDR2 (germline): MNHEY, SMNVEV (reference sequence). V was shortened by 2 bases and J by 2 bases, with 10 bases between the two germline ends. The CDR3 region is CASSLSSRGNQPQHF. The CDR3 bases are TGTGCCAGCAGTTTAAGTTCCAGGGGCAATCAGCCCCAGCATTTT.

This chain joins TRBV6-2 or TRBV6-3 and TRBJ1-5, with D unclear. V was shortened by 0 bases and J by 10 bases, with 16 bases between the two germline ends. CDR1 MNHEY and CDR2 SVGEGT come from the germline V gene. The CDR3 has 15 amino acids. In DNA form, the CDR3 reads TGTGCCAGCAGTTACTCGCGCGGTTCGGTGAAACCCCAGCATTTT. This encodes CASSYSRGSVKPQHF.

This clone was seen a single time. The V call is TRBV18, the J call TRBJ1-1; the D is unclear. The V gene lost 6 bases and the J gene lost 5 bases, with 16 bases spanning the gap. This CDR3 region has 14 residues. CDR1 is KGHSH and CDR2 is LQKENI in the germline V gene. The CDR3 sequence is CASSPLGGWTEAFF. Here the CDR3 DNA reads TGTGCCAGCTCCCCCCTGGGAGGGTGGACTGAAGCTTTCTTT. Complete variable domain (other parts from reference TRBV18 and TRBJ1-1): NAGVMQNPRHLVRRRGQEARLRCSPMKGHSHVYWYRQLPEEGLKFMVYLQKENIIDESGMPKERFSAEFPKEGPSILRIQQVVRGDSAAYFCASSPLGGWTEAFFGQGTRLTVV.

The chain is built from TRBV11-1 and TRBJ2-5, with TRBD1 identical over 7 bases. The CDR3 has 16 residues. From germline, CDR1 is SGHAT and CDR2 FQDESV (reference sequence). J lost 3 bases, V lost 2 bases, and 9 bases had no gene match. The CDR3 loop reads CASSLTLGQPKETQYF. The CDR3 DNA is TGTGCCAGCAGCTTAACGTTGGGACAGCCTAAAGAGACCCAGTACTTC. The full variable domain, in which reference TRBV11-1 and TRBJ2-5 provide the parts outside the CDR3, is EAEVAQSPRYKITEKSQAVAFWCDPISGHATLYWYRQILGQGPELLVQFQDESVVDDSQLPKDRFSAERLKGVDSTLKIQPAELGDSAMYLCASSLTLGQPKETQYFGPGTRLLVL.

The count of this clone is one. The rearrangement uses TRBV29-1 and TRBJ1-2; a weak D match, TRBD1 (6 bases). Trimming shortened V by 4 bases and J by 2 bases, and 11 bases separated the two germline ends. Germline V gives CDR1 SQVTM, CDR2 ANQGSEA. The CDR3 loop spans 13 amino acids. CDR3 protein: CSVGTESNYGYTF. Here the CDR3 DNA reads TGCAGCGTTGGGACAGAGTCCAACTATGGCTACACCTTC.

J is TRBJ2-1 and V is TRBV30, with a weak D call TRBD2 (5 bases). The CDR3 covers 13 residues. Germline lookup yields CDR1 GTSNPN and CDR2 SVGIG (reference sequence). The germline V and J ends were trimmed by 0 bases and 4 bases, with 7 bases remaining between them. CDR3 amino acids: CAWSVDSYNEQFF. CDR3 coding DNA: TGTGCCTGGAGTGTGGACTCTTACAATGAGCAGTTCTTC. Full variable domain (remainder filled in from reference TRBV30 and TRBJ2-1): SQTIHQWPATLVQPVGSPLSLECTVEGTSNPNLYWYRQAAGRGLQLLFYSVGIGQISSEVPQNLSASRPQDRQFILSSKKLLLSDSGFYLCAWSVDSYNEQFFGPGTRLTVL.

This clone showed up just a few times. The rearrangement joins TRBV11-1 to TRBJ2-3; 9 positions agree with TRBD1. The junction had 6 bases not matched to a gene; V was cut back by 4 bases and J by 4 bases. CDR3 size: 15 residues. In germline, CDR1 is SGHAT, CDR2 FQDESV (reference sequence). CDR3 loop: CASSSGQGYSDTQYF. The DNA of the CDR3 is TGTGCCAGCAGCTCGGGACAGGGATATTCAGATACGCAGTATTTT. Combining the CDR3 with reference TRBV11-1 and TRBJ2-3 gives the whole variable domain EAEVAQSPRYKITEKSQAVAFWCDPISGHATLYWYRQILGQGPELLVQFQDESVVDDSQLPKDRFSAERLKGVDSTLKIQPAELGDSAMYLCASSSGQGYSDTQYFGPGTRLTVL.

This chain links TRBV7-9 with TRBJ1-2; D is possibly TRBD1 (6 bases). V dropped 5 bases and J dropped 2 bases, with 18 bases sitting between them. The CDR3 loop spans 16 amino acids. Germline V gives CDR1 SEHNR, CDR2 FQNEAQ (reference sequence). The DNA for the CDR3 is TGTGCCAGCAGCACCCTGAATCCTGACAGGAACTATGGCTACACCTTC. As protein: CASSTLNPDRNYGYTF. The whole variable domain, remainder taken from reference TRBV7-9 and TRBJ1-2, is DTGVSQNPRHKITKRGQNVTFRCDPISEHNRLYWYRQTLGQGPEFLTYFQNEAQLEKSRLLSDRFSAERPKGSFSTLEIQRTEQGDSAMYLCASSTLNPDRNYGYTFGSGTRLTVV.

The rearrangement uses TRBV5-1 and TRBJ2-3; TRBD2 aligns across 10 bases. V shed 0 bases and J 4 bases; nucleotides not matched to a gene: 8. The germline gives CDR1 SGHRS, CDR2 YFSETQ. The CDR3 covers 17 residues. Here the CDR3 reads CASSLAKLAGGPDTQYF. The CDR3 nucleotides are TGCGCCAGCAGCTTGGCCAAGTTAGCGGGGGGTCCAGATACGCAGTATTTT.

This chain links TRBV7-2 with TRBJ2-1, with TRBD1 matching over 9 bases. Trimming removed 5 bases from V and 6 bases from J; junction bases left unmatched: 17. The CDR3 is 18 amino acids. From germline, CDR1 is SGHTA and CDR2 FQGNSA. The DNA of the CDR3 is TGTGCCAGCAGCGCAAAGGGGTGGCAGGGGACAGGGCTCAATGAGCAGTTCTTC. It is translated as CASSAKGWQGTGLNEQFF.

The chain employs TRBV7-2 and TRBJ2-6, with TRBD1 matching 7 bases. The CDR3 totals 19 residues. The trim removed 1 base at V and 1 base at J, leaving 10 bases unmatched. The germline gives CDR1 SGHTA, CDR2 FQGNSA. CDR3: CASSLVGLGGASGANVLTF. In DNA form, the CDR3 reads TGTGCCAGCAGCTTAGTGGGTCTAGGGGGCGCGTCTGGGGCCAACGTCCTGACTTTC. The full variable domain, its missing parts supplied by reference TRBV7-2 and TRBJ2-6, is GAGVSQSPSNKVTEKGKDVELRCDPISGHTALYWYRQSLGQGLEFLIYFQGNSAPDKSGLPSDRFSAERTGGSVSTLTIQRTQQEDSAVYLCASSLVGLGGASGANVLTFGAGSRLTVL.

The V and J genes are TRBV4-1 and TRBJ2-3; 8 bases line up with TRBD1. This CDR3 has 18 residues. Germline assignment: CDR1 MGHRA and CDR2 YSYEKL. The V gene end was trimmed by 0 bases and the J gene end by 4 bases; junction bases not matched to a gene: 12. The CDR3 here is CASSQEPGTGYPPDTQYF. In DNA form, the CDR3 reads TGCGCCAGCAGCCAAGAACCCGGGACAGGCTATCCCCCAGATACGCAGTATTTT.

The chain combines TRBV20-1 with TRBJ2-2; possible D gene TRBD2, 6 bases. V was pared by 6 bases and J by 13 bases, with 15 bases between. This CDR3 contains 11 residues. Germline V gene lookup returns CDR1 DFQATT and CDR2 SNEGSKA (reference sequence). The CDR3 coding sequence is TGCAGTGCCGCGGGGAAGGGTGGGCTGTTTTTT. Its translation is CSAAGKGGLFF.

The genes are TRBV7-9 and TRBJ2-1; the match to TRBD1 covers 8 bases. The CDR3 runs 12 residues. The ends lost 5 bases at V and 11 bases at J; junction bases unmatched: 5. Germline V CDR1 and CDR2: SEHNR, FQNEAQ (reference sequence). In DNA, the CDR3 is TGTGCCAGCAGCGCCTCAGGGGGCCAGCAGTTCTTC. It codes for CASSASGGQQFF.

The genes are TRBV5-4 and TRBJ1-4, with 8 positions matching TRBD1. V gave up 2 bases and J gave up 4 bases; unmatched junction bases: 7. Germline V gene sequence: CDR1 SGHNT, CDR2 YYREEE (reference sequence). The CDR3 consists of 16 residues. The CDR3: CASSLRTGQFNEKLFF. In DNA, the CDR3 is TGTGCCAGCAGCTTACGGACAGGGCAATTTAATGAAAAACTGTTTTTT.